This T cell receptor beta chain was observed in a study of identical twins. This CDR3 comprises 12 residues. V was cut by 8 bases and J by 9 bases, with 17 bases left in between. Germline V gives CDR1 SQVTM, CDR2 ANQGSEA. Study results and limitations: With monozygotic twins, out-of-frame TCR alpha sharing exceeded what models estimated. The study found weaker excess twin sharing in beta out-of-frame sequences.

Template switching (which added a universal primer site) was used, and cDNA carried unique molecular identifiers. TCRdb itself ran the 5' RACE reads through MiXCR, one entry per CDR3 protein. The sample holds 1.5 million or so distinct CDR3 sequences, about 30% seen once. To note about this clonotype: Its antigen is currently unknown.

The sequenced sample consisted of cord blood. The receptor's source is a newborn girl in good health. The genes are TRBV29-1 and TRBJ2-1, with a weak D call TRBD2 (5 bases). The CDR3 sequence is CSPVGVGGEQFF. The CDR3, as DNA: TGCAGCCCCGTGGGAGTCGGAGGTGAGCAGTTCTTC.